This TCR beta chain was captured by sequencing in a study of T cell responses to AZD1222 COVID-19 vaccine. In the study overall: Pooling covered second doses at about 4 or about 12 weeks. General study points: In a largely white British group with more females than males, clonal diversity was possibly underestimated. Spike-specific TCR breadth and depth rose after two AZD1222 doses. Baseline testing showed seropositivity in only a handful of AZD1222 recipients.

Assay used: immunoSEQ multiplex PCR; TCRdb lists only in-frame clones, some missing. This sample has some 130,000 clones, with approximately 90% found just once. Losses at the gene ends were 3 bases for V and 2 bases for J; bases not matched to a gene: 7. This CDR3 comprises 16 residues. The germline V gene encodes CDR1 MDHEN and CDR2 SYDVKM. Remarks on this clone: The target antigen is unknown.

Sample: peripheral blood, taken on day 0 of AZD1222 vaccination. The chain has TRBV28 and TRBJ2-7, with 10 nucleotides matching TRBD2. This TCR was recovered from an adult in good health. DNA for the CDR3: TGTGCCAGCAGTTTCTCCGGTAGCGGGGGGCCCTACGAGCAGTACTTC. Its translation: CASSFSGSGGPYEQYF.